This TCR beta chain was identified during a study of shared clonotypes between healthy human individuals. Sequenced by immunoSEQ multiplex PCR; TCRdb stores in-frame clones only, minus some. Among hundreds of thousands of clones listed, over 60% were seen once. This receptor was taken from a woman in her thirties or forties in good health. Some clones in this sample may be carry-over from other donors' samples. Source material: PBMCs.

CDR3 protein: CASSQAPGQGYEQYF. The CDR3 nucleotides are TGTGCCAGCAGCCAAGCTCCGGGACAGGGGTACGAGCAGTACTTC. The gene calls are TRBV4-2 and TRBJ2-7, with 10 nucleotides matching TRBD1. Looked up from germline, CDR1 is LGHNA and CDR2 is YNFKEQ. This CDR3 has 15 amino acids. V trimming: 1 base; J trimming: 4 bases; junction bases outside the gene matches: 4.